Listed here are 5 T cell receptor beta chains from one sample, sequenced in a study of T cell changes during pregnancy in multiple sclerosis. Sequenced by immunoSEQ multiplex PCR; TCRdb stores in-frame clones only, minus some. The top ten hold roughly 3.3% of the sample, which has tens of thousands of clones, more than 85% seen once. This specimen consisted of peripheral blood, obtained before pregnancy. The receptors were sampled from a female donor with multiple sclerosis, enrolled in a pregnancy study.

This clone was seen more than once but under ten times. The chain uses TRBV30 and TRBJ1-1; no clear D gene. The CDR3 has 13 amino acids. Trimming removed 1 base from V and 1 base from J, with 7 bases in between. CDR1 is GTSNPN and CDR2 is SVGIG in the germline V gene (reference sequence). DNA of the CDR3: TGTGCCTGGAGTGGGAAGCGGAACACTGAAGCTTTCTTT. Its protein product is CAWSGKRNTEAFF.

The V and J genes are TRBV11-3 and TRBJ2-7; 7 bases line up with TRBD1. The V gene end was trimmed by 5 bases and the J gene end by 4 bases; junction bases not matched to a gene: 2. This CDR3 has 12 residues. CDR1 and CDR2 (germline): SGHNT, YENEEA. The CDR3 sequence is CASSMTGYEQYF. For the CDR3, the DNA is TGTGCCAGCAGCATGACAGGGTACGAGCAGTACTTC.

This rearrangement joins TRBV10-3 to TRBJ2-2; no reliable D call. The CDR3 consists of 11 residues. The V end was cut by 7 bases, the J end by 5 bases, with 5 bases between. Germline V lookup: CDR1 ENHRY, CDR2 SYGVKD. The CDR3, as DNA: TGTGCCATCACTGCGACCGGGGAGCTGTTTTTT. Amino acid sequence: CAITATGELFF.

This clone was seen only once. CDR3 sequence reads: CASSRTAENTEAFF. The CDR3 DNA reads as TGTGCCAGCAGCCGGACAGCTGAGAACACTGAAGCTTTCTTT. This chain connects TRBV5-4 to TRBJ1-1; a weak D match, TRBD1 (6 bases). V lost 4 bases to trimming and J lost 1 base, with 11 bases between them. The CDR3 runs to 14 residues. Germline loops: CDR1 SGHNT, CDR2 YYREEE (reference sequence).

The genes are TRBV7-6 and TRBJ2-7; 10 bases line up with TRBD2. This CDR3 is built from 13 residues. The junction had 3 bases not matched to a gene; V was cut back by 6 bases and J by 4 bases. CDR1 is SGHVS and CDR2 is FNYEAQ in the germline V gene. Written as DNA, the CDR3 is TGTGCCAGCAGTTCGACTAGCGGGTACGAGCAGTACTTC. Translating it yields CASSSTSGYEQYF.